Here is one T cell receptor beta chain with its context. These data are taken from a study of tumour-infiltrating T cells in Burkitt lymphoma. Looking at the study overall: Survival, overall and progression-free, tracked with productive clonality.

This CDR3 region has 14 residues. CDR1 SGHTS and CDR2 YDEGEE come from the germline V gene. Between the trimmed V and J ends, which lost 0 bases and 3 bases, there was a span of 10 bases. The table came from immunoSEQ multiplex PCR; TCRdb's copy has only in-frame clones and leaves some out. The sample yields 15,000 or so clones, around a third seen once. This chain joins TRBV5-8 and TRBJ2-7, with D possibly being TRBD2 (5 bases). Sequencing was carried out using tumor tissue. The clonotype comes from a human donor with diffuse large B-cell lymphoma. In DNA form, the CDR3 reads TGTGCCAGCAGCTTGGCCGGGGTCCTCTACGAGCAGTACTTC. Translation gives CASSLAGVLYEQYF.